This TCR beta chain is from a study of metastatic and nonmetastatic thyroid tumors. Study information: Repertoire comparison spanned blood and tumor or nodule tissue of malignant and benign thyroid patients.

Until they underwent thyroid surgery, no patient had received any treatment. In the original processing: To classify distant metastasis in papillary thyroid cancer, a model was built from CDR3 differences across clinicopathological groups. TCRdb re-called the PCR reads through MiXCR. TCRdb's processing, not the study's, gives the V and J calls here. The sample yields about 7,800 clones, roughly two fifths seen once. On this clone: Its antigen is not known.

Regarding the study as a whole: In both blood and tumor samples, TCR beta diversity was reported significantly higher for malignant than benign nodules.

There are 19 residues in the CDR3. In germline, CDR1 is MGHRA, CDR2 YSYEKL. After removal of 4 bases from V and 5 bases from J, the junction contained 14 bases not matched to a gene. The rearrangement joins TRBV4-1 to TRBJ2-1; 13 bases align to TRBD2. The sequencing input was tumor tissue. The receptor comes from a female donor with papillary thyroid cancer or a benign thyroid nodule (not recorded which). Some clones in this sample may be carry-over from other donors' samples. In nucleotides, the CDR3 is TGCGCCAGCAGCCGGATCGAATGGGGACTAGCGGGGAAAGACAATGAGCAGTTCTTC. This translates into CASSRIEWGLAGKDNEQFF.